This T cell receptor beta chain is from a study of siplizumab effects on memory and regulatory T cells. Method: immunoSEQ multiplex PCR; TCRdb's copy keeps in-frame clones and lacks some. The data hold 50,000 or so clones, with approximately 93% observed a single time. CDR1 and CDR2 from the germline V gene are SGDLS and YYNGEE. Germline trimming cut 4 bases from V and 2 bases from J; bases unmatched to any gene: 11. This CDR3 region has 17 residues. Material: CD8+ T cells sorted from blood. V and J are TRBV9 and TRBJ2-1, with TRBD2 identical over 8 bases. This TCR derives from a human donor in good health. In DNA, the CDR3 is TGTGCCAGCAGCCCGGGGGGGGCGGGACCCGCCTACAATGAGCAGTTCTTC. This sequence encodes CASSPGGAGPAYNEQFF.